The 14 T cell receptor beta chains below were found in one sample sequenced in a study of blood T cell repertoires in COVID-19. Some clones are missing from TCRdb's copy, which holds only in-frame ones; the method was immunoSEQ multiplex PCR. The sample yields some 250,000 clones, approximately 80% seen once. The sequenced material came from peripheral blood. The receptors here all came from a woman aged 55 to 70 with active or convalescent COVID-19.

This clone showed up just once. CDR3 region: CASSQGAVTGRAFF. The CDR3 DNA is TGCGCCAGCAGCCAAGGAGCGGTCACAGGGAGAGCTTTCTTT. This chain links TRBV4-1 with TRBJ1-1; possible D gene TRBD1, 6 bases. This CDR3 is 14 amino acids long. Germline V gives CDR1 MGHRA, CDR2 YSYEKL. V lost 1 base, J lost 10 bases, and 16 bases lay in between.

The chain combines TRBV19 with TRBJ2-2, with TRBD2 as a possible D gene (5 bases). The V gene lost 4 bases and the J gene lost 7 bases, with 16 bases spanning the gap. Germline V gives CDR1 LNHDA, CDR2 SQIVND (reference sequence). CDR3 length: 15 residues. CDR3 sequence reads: CASSTLLGVGGELFF. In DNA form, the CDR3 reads TGTGCCAGTAGTACCCTACTAGGAGTCGGCGGGGAGCTGTTTTTT.

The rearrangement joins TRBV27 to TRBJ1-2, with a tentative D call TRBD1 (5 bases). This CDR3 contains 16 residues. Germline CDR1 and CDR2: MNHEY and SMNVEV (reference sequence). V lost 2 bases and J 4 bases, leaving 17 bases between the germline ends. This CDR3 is CASSLAAAAGGYGYTF. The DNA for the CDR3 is TGTGCCAGCAGTTTAGCGGCGGCAGCCGGGGGCTATGGCTACACCTTC.

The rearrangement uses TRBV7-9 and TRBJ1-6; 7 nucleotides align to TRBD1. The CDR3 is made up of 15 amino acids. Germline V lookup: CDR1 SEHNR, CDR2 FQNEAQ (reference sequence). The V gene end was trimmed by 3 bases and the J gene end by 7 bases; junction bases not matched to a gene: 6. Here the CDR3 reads CASSFAGTENSPLHF. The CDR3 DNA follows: TGTGCCAGCAGCTTTGCTGGGACAGAGAATTCACCCCTCCACTTT.

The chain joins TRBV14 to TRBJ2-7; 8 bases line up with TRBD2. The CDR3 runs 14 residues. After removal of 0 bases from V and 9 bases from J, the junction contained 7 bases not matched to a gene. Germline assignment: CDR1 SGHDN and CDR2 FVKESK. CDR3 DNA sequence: TGTGCCAGCAGCCAAGATCCCAGCGGGGGATGGCAGTACTTC. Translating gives CASSQDPSGGWQYF.

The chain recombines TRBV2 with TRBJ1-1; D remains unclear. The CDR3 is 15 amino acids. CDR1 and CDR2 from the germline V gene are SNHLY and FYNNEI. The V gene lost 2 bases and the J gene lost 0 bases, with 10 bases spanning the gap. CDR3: CASSEREGVNTEAFF. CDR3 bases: TGTGCCAGCAGTGAACGGGAGGGAGTGAACACTGAAGCTTTCTTT.

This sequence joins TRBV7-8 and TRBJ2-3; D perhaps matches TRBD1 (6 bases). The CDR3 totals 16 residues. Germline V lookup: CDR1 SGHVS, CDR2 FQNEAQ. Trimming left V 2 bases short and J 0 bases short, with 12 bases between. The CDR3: CASSLTGQTSTDTQYF. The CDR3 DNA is TGTGCCAGCAGCTTAACTGGACAGACTAGCACAGATACGCAGTATTTT.

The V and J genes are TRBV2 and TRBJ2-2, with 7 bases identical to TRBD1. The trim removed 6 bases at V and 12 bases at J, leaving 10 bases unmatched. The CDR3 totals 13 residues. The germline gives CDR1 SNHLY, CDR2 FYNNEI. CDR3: CASSAGQAAKLFF. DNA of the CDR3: TGTGCCAGCAGCGCTGGACAGGCCGCGAAGCTGTTTTTT.

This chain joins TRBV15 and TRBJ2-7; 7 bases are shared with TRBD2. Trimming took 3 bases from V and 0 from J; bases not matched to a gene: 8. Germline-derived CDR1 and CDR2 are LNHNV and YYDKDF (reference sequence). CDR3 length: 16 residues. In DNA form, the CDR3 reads TGTGCCACCAGCAGTCCGGCCGGGGGGAGCTCCTACGAGCAGTACTTC. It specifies CATSSPAGGSSYEQYF.

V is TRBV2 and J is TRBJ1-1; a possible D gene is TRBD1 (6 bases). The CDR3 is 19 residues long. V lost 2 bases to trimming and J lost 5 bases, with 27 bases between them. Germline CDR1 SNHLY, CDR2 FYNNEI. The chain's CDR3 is CASSEWNRFGGGRGTEAFF. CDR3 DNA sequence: TGTGCCAGCAGTGAATGGAACCGCTTTGGCGGGGGGCGGGGGACTGAAGCTTTCTTT.

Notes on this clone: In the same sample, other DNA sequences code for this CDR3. The CDR3 here is CASSPFTDTQYF. CDR3 nucleotides: TGTGCCAGCAGCCCGTTCACAGATACGCAGTATTTT. The V call is TRBV7-9, the J call TRBJ2-3; D unclear. Trimming stripped 5 bases from V and 2 bases from J, with 5 bases between. Germline V gene sequence: CDR1 SEHNR, CDR2 FQNEAQ (reference sequence). The CDR3 spans 12 residues.

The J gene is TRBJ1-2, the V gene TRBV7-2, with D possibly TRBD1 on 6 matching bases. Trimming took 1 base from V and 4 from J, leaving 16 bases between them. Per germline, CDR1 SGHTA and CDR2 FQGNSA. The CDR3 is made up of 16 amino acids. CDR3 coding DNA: TGTGCCAGCAGCTTAGGTGGACAGAGCTCTTCCTATGGCTACACCTTC. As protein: CASSLGGQSSSYGYTF.

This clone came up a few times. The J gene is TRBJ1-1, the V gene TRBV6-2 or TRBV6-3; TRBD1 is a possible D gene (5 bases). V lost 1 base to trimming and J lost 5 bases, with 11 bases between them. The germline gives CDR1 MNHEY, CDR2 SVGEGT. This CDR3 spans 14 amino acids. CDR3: CASSYFGGRTEAFF. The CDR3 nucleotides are TGTGCCAGCAGTTACTTCGGGGGTCGGACTGAAGCTTTCTTT.

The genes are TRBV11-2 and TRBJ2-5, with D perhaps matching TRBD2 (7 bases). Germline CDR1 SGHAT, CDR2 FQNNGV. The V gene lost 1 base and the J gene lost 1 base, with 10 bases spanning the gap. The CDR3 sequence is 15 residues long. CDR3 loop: CASSLVGGAQETQYF. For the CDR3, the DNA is TGTGCCAGCAGCTTAGTGGGGGGGGCCCAAGAGACCCAGTACTTC. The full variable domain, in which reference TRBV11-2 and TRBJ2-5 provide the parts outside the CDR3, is EAGVAQSPRYKIIEKRQSVAFWCNPISGHATLYWYQQILGQGPKLLIQFQNNGVVDDSQLPKDRFSAERLKGVDSTLKIQPAKLEDSAVYLCASSLVGGAQETQYFGPGTRLLVL.